A single TCR beta chain is shown here with its context. Cases classed as stable hyperthyroidism had no ophthalmopathy within 18 months of follow-up. PBMCs originated in 10 ml of fresh peripheral blood. RNA served as the template for amplifying TCR beta CDR3 regions. HTBI primers were used in a first-round RT-PCR, which preceded a second-round multiplex PCR. TCRdb reprocessed the multiplex PCR reads via MiXCR and lists one record per CDR3 protein. The sample contains roughly 420,000 distinct CDR3 sequences, around a fifth of which appear only once. The sample originates from a study of Graves' ophthalmopathy and Graves' hyperthyroidism. The V gene's germline CDR1 is SNHLY and CDR2 FYNNEI. V lost 5 bases to trimming and J lost 4 bases, with 23 bases between them. The length of the CDR3 is 17 residues.

The source material was peripheral blood. This chain connects TRBV2 to TRBJ2-5, with D uncertain. The sequence derives from a woman in her late teens or twenties with stable Graves' hyperthyroidism. The CDR3 region is CASSSAAANPVGETQYF. As DNA, the CDR3 is TGTGCCAGCAGTTCGGCTGCGGCTAACCCGGTGGGAGAGACCCAGTACTTC.